A single sample is the source of the 24 T cell receptor beta chains below, sequenced in a study of PD-1 blockade in classical Hodgkin lymphoma. The protocol was immunoSEQ multiplex PCR, while the TCRdb copy is restricted to in-frame clones and leaves out a portion. The sample carries 60,000 or so clones, roughly nine tenths recorded once. Each patient relapsed following autologous stem cell transplantation, and prior brentuximab vedotin exposure differed. The specimen was peripheral blood mononuclear cells (PBMCs), collected at baseline. Source of these receptors: a human donor with classical Hodgkin lymphoma.

In its sample, this clone was seen once. The rearrangement joins TRBV10-1 to TRBJ1-5, with TRBD1 matching over 9 bases. J was trimmed by 0 bases and V by 8 bases; bases with no gene match: 11. This CDR3 contains 17 residues. Looked up from germline, CDR1 is WNHNN and CDR2 is SYGVQD (reference sequence). The CDR3 sequence is CASLVGTGTYSNQPQHF. The CDR3 nucleotides read TGCGCCAGCCTGGTCGGGACAGGGACTTATAGCAATCAGCCCCAGCATTTT.

This clone was detected a few times. This chain links TRBV28 with TRBJ2-1; TRBD2 agrees at 16 bases. Per the germline V gene, CDR1 is MDHEN and CDR2 is SYDVKM. V shed 7 bases and J 9 bases; nucleotides not matched to a gene: 15. The CDR3 covers 18 residues. This chain's CDR3 is CASKASQGLAGGAGEQFF. DNA for the CDR3: TGTGCCAGCAAAGCTAGCCAGGGACTAGCGGGGGGGGCCGGTGAGCAGTTCTTC.

The table lists this clone with a count of one. The genes are TRBV10-1 and TRBJ2-1, with 7 positions matching TRBD1. Germline V CDR1 and CDR2: WNHNN, SYGVQD (reference sequence). This CDR3 is 13 amino acids long. The ends lost 3 bases at V and 8 bases at J; junction bases unmatched: 4. CDR3 sequence (DNA): TGCGCCAGCAGTGAACCGGGACAGTATGAGCAGTTCTTC. Translating it yields CASSEPGQYEQFF.

This chain joins TRBV6-5 and TRBJ1-5; D is perhaps TRBD1 (5 bases). Germline CDR1 is MNHEY and CDR2 is SVGAGI. Trimming took off 6 bases at V and 7 bases at J, with 13 bases between the two ends. The CDR3 covers 13 residues. CDR3 DNA sequence: TGTGCCAGCAGCCTCCGGGGCGGGCAGCCCCAGCATTTT. Its protein is CASSLRGGQPQHF.

Only one count was recorded for this clone. The genes are TRBV6-6 and TRBJ2-7; 9 positions agree with TRBD1. CDR1 MNHNY and CDR2 SVGAGI come from the germline V gene (reference sequence). This CDR3 is built from 16 residues. The trim removed 2 bases at V and 5 bases at J, leaving 10 bases unmatched. The CDR3 nucleotides read TGTGCCAGCAGTTACCCGGGACAGGGTCGGGGGAACGAGCAGTACTTC. This sequence encodes CASSYPGQGRGNEQYF.

The gene calls are TRBV27 and TRBJ2-3; 9 bases match TRBD2. The CDR3 runs 16 residues. Losses at the gene ends were 4 bases for V and 2 bases for J; bases not matched to a gene: 7. Germline V gives CDR1 MNHEY, CDR2 SMNVEV (reference sequence). CDR3 loop: CASSSLAGETTDTQYF. Written as DNA, the CDR3 is TGTGCCAGCAGTTCATTAGCGGGAGAAACCACAGATACGCAGTATTTT.

This sequence joins TRBV11-2 and TRBJ2-2, with D uncertain. The V gene lost 1 base and the J gene lost 7 bases, with 10 bases spanning the gap. In germline, CDR1 is SGHAT, CDR2 FQNNGV. The CDR3 is made up of 14 amino acids. The CDR3 region is CASSLVIGIGELFF. Here the CDR3 DNA reads TGTGCCAGCAGCTTAGTTATAGGGATCGGGGAGCTGTTTTTT.

This rearrangement joins TRBV5-5 to TRBJ2-1, with D hard to call. CDR1 and CDR2 from the germline V gene are SGHKS and YYEKEE (reference sequence). Trimming left V 3 bases short and J 8 bases short, with 15 bases between. The CDR3 runs to 14 residues. The CDR3 is CASSYTGVLDEQFF. CDR3 DNA: TGTGCCAGCAGCTATACGGGCGTCCTGGATGAGCAGTTCTTC.

J is TRBJ1-6 and V is TRBV5-1; possibly TRBD1 for D (5 bases). Germline CDR1 SGHRS, CDR2 YFSETQ. CDR3 length: 13 residues. V dropped 6 bases and J dropped 7 bases, with 11 bases sitting between them. The CDR3: CASTAGRNSPLHF. CDR3 coding DNA: TGCGCCAGCACGGCAGGGCGGAATTCACCCCTCCACTTT.

J is TRBJ2-3 and V is TRBV28; D is possibly TRBD2 (6 bases). Germline V gives CDR1 MDHEN, CDR2 SYDVKM. CDR3 size: 15 residues. Between the trimmed V and J ends, which lost 6 bases and 3 bases, there was a span of 16 bases. The CDR3 DNA is TGTGCCAGCAGGCCTTGGGGCGGGAAGACAGATACGCAGTATTTT. Protein: CASRPWGGKTDTQYF.

The chain employs TRBV5-1 and TRBJ2-4, with 8 bases lining up with TRBD1. Germline CDR1 is SGHRS and CDR2 is YFSETQ. The V gene end was trimmed by 1 base and the J gene end by 7 bases; junction bases not matched to a gene: 4. This CDR3 has 14 residues. CDR3 nucleotide sequence: TGCGCCAGCAGCTTGAACAGGGGGGTGAACATTCAGTACTTC. Residues: CASSLNRGVNIQYF.

The gene calls are TRBV28 and TRBJ2-7; 13 nucleotides match TRBD2. Germline V gene sequence: CDR1 MDHEN, CDR2 SYDVKM. The CDR3 has 15 amino acids. The trim removed 1 base at V and 7 bases at J, leaving 4 bases unmatched. The CDR3 DNA follows: TGTGCCAGCAGTTTATCGGGACTAGCGGGAAGGGAGCAGTACTTC. This translates into CASSLSGLAGREQYF.

The chain combines TRBV6-5 with TRBJ2-7, with 11 positions matching TRBD1. Germline CDR1 reads MNHEY; CDR2 reads SVGAGI. This CDR3 spans 16 amino acids. Germline trimming cut 0 bases from V and 2 bases from J; bases unmatched to any gene: 3. The CDR3 sequence is CASSYSGDRGTYEQYF. The DNA for the CDR3 is TGTGCCAGCAGTTACTCCGGGGACAGGGGGACCTACGAGCAGTACTTC.

This chain uses TRBV28 with TRBJ1-4, with 7 positions matching TRBD1. The CDR3 covers 14 residues. Germline CDR1 and CDR2: MDHEN and SYDVKM. After removal of 6 bases from V and 7 bases from J, the junction contained 8 bases not matched to a gene. CDR3 sequence: CASSLRGPIEKLFF. CDR3 nucleotides: TGTGCCAGCAGCCTTAGGGGGCCGATTGAAAAACTGTTTTTT.

V and J are TRBV7-2 and TRBJ2-1, with 7 bases identical to TRBD1. Germline-derived CDR1 and CDR2 are SGHTA and FQGNSA. This CDR3 spans 15 amino acids. Unmatched junction bases numbered 7, after V lost 6 bases and J lost 2 bases. For the CDR3, the DNA is TGTGCCAGCAGGAACCGGGACAGTACCTACAATGAGCAGTTCTTC. This codes for CASRNRDSTYNEQFF.

The chain carries TRBV7-9 and TRBJ2-1; D is ambiguous. V lost 0 bases, J lost 7 bases, and 7 bases lay in between. The germline CDR1 and CDR2 sequences are SEHNR and FQNEAQ (reference sequence). The CDR3 is 13 amino acids. In DNA, the CDR3 is TGTGCCAGCAGCTTAGCTCCATTTAATGAGCAGTTCTTC. Its translation is CASSLAPFNEQFF.

The V and J genes are TRBV6-6 and TRBJ1-5; possible D gene TRBD1, 5 bases. The CDR3 covers 14 residues. Germline values: CDR1 MNHNY, CDR2 SVGAGI (reference sequence). V gave up 6 bases and J gave up 4 bases, with 13 bases separating them. CDR3 in DNA: TGTGCCAGCAGAACGCCGGGACCAAATCAGCCCCAGCATTTT. Protein: CASRTPGPNQPQHF.

This clone was counted a single time. The chain couples TRBV5-6 to TRBJ2-7; 12 nucleotides agree with TRBD1. V dropped 0 bases and J dropped 0; count of bases not matched to a gene: 7. The CDR3 covers 18 residues. Germline V CDR1 and CDR2: SGHDT, YYEEEE. CDR3 in DNA: TGTGCCAGCAGCTTGGGGGACAGGGGGCCTCCGAGCTCCTACGAGCAGTACTTC. Its translation is CASSLGDRGPPSSYEQYF.

As DNA, the CDR3 is TGCAGCGTTGATCGGGGGGGCTCCTACGAGCAGTACTTC. It encodes CSVDRGGSYEQYF. The chain combines TRBV29-1 with TRBJ2-7; 8 bases map to TRBD2. J gave up 0 bases and V 3 bases, and 1 base lay outside the gene matches. CDR1 SQVTM and CDR2 ANQGSEA come from the germline V gene. The CDR3 has 13 residues.

The V and J genes are TRBV5-8 and TRBJ1-4; D possibly corresponds to TRBD1 (6 bases). The germline gives CDR1 SGHTS, CDR2 YDEGEE. The V and J ends lost 4 bases and 5 bases respectively, with 18 bases between them. CDR3 length: 16 residues. CDR3 DNA: TGTGCCAGCAGCCGAGGACAGATCAATAAGAATGAAAAACTGTTTTTT. Translation gives CASSRGQINKNEKLFF.

The chain combines TRBV18 with TRBJ2-3, with a tentative D call TRBD1 (6 bases). Trimming pared 5 bases from V and 4 bases from J, leaving 19 bases between. The CDR3 loop spans 16 amino acids. CDR1 is KGHSH and CDR2 is LQKENI in the germline V gene. DNA for the CDR3: TGTGCCAGCTCATCCTACCGGGACAACCTTGCAGATACGCAGTATTTT. Amino acids: CASSSYRDNLADTQYF.

V gene TRBV6-5 combines with J gene TRBJ1-1; D uncertain. CDR3 length equals 13 residues. Germline values: CDR1 MNHEY, CDR2 SVGAGI. V lost 0 bases and J 5 bases, leaving 7 bases between the germline ends. For the CDR3, the DNA is TGTGCCAGCAGTTACTCGCTTAGTACTGAAGCTTTCTTT. This codes for CASSYSLSTEAFF.

The gene calls are TRBV11-3 and TRBJ2-1, with 8 bases identical to TRBD2. This CDR3 spans 17 amino acids. The V gene's germline CDR1 is SGHNT and CDR2 YENEEA. With V trimmed by 2 bases and J by 3 bases, 9 bases remained unmatched. The CDR3 protein is CASSLRGDSGSYNEQFF. The CDR3 DNA sequence: TGTGCCAGCAGCTTACGGGGCGACAGCGGGAGCTACAATGAGCAGTTCTTC.

The sample holds one count of this clone. The V call is TRBV5-1, the J call TRBJ1-2; a weak D match, TRBD1 (5 bases). Deletions cut 4 bases from V and 8 bases from J, with 21 bases between. The CDR3 runs to 15 residues. The germline CDR1 and CDR2 sequences are SGHRS and YFSETQ. The CDR3 sequence is CASSLTGGAMEGYTF. Here the CDR3 DNA reads TGCGCCAGCAGCCTCACAGGAGGGGCAATGGAAGGCTACACCTTC.